A selection of T cell receptor beta chains follows, all from one sample in a study of blood T cell repertoires in COVID-19. Profiling relied on immunoSEQ multiplex PCR, and the TCRdb table lists in-frame clones only, not all of them. The sample includes about 150,000 clones, 87% of them seen just once. The sample was peripheral blood. The receptors were sampled from a woman aged 60-70 years with active or convalescent COVID-19. Each CDR3 is given with its conserved first and last residue. A D gene is named only where the DNA matches it firmly. The size of a clone is reported for some rows only, either as once, few or many, or as a class for expanded clones.

clone size: NA; D gene: TRBD2; CDR3 length: 14; J gene: TRBJ2-7; V gene: TRBV12-5; CDR3 protein: CASGRWGGDYEQYF; CDR3 DNA: TGTGCTAGTGGTAGATGGGGGGGTGACTACGAGCAGTACTTC
clone size: NA; D gene: NA; CDR3 length: 15; J gene: TRBJ1-4; V gene: TRBV2; CDR3 protein: CASSSRGTINEKLFF; CDR3 DNA: TGTGCCAGCAGTTCACGCGGGACGATTAATGAAAAACTGTTTTTT
clone size: few; D gene: NA; CDR3 length: 14; J gene: TRBJ1-1; V gene: TRBV6-1; CDR3 protein: CASSETVMNTEAFF; CDR3 DNA: TGTGCCAGCAGTGAGACAGTAATGAACACTGAAGCTTTCTTT
clone size: once; D gene: NA; CDR3 length: 13; J gene: TRBJ1-3; V gene: TRBV18; CDR3 protein: CASSPVGQDTIYF; CDR3 DNA: TGTGCCAGCTCCCCGGTGGGGCAGGACACCATATATTTT
clone size: NA; D gene: NA; CDR3 length: 17; J gene: TRBJ1-5; V gene: TRBV5-6; CDR3 protein: CASSSGIDTTGNQPQHF; CDR3 DNA: TGTGCCAGCAGCTCCGGGATTGATACAACAGGGAATCAGCCCCAGCATTTT
clone size: large; D gene: NA; CDR3 length: 15; J gene: TRBJ1-1; V gene: TRBV5-1; CDR3 protein: CASSPFGTPNTEAFF; CDR3 DNA: TGCGCCAGCAGCCCCTTTGGGACACCGAACACTGAAGCTTTCTTT
clone size: NA; D gene: TRBD1; CDR3 length: 14; J gene: TRBJ1-1; V gene: TRBV3-1/TRBV3-2; CDR3 protein: CASSPPDRATEAFF; CDR3 DNA: TGTGCCAGCAGCCCTCCCGACAGGGCCACTGAAGCTTTCTTT
clone size: NA; D gene: TRBD2; CDR3 length: 15; J gene: TRBJ2-1; V gene: TRBV10-3; CDR3 protein: CAISDQAGGLTEQFF; CDR3 DNA: TGTGCCATCAGTGACCAAGCGGGGGGGCTCACTGAGCAGTTCTTC
clone size: NA; D gene: NA; CDR3 length: 14; J gene: TRBJ2-2; V gene: TRBV3-1/TRBV3-2; CDR3 protein: CASSLTLRAGELFF; CDR3 DNA: TGTGCCAGCAGCCTCACGCTGAGGGCCGGGGAGCTGTTTTTT
clone size: NA; D gene: TRBD1; CDR3 length: 13; J gene: TRBJ1-2; V gene: TRBV12-3/TRBV12-4; CDR3 protein: CASRPGQNYGYTF; CDR3 DNA: TGTGCCAGCAGACCGGGACAGAACTATGGCTACACCTTC
clone size: NA; D gene: NA; CDR3 length: 17; J gene: TRBJ2-4; V gene: TRBV7-2; CDR3 protein: CASSAEDRRRVKNIQYF; CDR3 DNA: TGTGCCAGCAGCGCCGAGGACAGGCGGAGGGTCAAAAACATTCAGTACTTC
clone size: once; D gene: NA; CDR3 length: 11; J gene: TRBJ1-5; V gene: TRBV6-1; CDR3 protein: CASSSIEAQHF; CDR3 DNA: TGTGCCAGCAGTTCTATTGAGGCCCAGCATTTT
clone size: NA; D gene: TRBD2; CDR3 length: 16; J gene: TRBJ2-2; V gene: TRBV7-2; CDR3 protein: CASSPASGGAAGELFF; CDR3 DNA: TGTGCCAGCAGCCCTGCCAGCGGGGGGGCCGCCGGGGAGCTGTTTTTT
clone size: many; D gene: NA; CDR3 length: 14; J gene: TRBJ1-2; V gene: TRBV11-2; CDR3 protein: CASSLEGRKYGYTF; CDR3 DNA: TGTGCCAGCAGCCTCGAGGGCCGCAAGTATGGCTACACCTTC
clone size: few; D gene: TRBD2; CDR3 length: 13; J gene: TRBJ2-5; V gene: TRBV19; CDR3 protein: CASSTAGEETQYF; CDR3 DNA: TGTGCCAGTAGTACAGCGGGGGAGGAGACCCAGTACTTC
clone size: NA; D gene: NA; CDR3 length: 15; J gene: TRBJ1-6; V gene: TRBV9; CDR3 protein: CASSPLGVDNSPLHF; CDR3 DNA: TGTGCCAGCAGCCCCTTAGGAGTGGATAATTCACCCCTCCACTTT
clone size: NA; D gene: NA; CDR3 length: 21; J gene: TRBJ1-3; V gene: TRBV4-1; CDR3 protein: CASSQDRFQYGQSSSGNTIYF; CDR3 DNA: TGCGCCAGCAGCCAAGATCGGTTTCAGTACGGACAGTCGAGCTCTGGAAACACCATATATTTT
clone size: NA; D gene: NA; CDR3 length: 13; J gene: TRBJ1-5; V gene: TRBV12-3/TRBV12-4; CDR3 protein: CASSLEENQPQHF; CDR3 DNA: TGTGCCAGCAGTTTGGAGGAGAATCAGCCCCAGCATTTT
clone size: NA; D gene: TRBD2; CDR3 length: 12; J gene: TRBJ2-5; V gene: TRBV6-2/TRBV6-3; CDR3 protein: CASSWGGETQYF; CDR3 DNA: TGTGCCAGCAGCTGGGGGGGAGAGACCCAGTACTTC
clone size: NA; D gene: NA; CDR3 length: 14; J gene: TRBJ1-1; V gene: TRBV6-5; CDR3 protein: CASIDGLAATEAFF; CDR3 DNA: TGTGCCAGCATAGATGGCCTAGCAGCCACTGAAGCTTTCTTT
clone size: NA; D gene: TRBD1; CDR3 length: 15; J gene: TRBJ2-7; V gene: TRBV28; CDR3 protein: CASRPGTGVSYEQYF; CDR3 DNA: TGTGCCAGCAGACCCGGGACAGGCGTCTCCTACGAGCAGTACTTC